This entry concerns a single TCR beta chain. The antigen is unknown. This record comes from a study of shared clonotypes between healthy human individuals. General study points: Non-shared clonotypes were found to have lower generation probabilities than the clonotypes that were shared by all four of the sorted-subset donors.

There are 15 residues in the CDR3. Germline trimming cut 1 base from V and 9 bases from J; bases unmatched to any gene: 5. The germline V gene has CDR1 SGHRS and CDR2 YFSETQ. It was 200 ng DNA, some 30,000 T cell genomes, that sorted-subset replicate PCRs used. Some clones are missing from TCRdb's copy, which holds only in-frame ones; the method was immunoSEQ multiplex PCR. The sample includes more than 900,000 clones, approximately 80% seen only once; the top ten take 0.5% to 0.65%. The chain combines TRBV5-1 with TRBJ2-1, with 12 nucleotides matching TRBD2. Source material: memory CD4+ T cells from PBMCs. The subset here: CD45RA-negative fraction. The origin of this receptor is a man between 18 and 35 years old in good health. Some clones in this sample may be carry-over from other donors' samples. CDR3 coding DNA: TGCGCCAGCAGCTTGAATGGACTAGCGGGAATTGAGCAGTTCTTC. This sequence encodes CASSLNGLAGIEQFF.